The entry that follows covers one T cell receptor beta chain sequence. The data were obtained in a study of T cells in Graves' hyperthyroidism and ophthalmopathy. At the level of the study: Peripheral blood collection took place at initial diagnosis, before any treatment.

CDR3 length: 15 amino acids. V lost 6 bases to trimming and J lost 1 base; unmatched junction nucleotides: 9. Per germline, CDR1 SQVTM and CDR2 ANQGSEA. From RNA transcripts, TCR beta CDR3 regions were amplified. The TCR CDR3 was amplified in a first-round RT-PCR using the HTBI primer set. TCRdb reprocessed the multiplex PCR reads via MiXCR and lists one record per CDR3 protein. The sample includes 550,000 to 600,000 distinct CDR3 sequences, 16% of them seen just once. The V gene is TRBV29-1, the J gene TRBJ1-2; TRBD1 aligns across 9 bases. The TCR sequence derives from a woman aged 18-29 years with Graves' hyperthyroidism. Sequencing was performed on blood. The CDR3 region is CSVPRGQGHNYGYTF. The CDR3, as DNA: TGCAGCGTCCCCCGAGGACAGGGGCATAACTATGGCTACACCTTC.